This TCR beta chain originates from a study of blood T cell repertoires in COVID-19. The assay was immunoSEQ multiplex PCR, and TCRdb's table has in-frame clones only and misses some. The table lists about 250,000 clones, about nine tenths of them singletons. The sequenced sample consisted of PBMCs or T cells enriched from blood (not recorded which). The sequence was obtained from a man aged 18 to 30 who had recovered from COVID-19.

The CDR3, as DNA: TGCAGCGCCCTTTTACAGGGCTGGGGTGAAAAACTGTTTTTT. Translating it yields CSALLQGWGEKLFF. This chain uses TRBV29-1 with TRBJ1-4; D might be TRBD1 (6 bases). CDR1 is SQVTM, CDR2 ANQGSEA, per germline. With 7 bases removed from V and 7 bases from J, the gap between germline ends came to 19 bases. This CDR3 comprises 14 residues.